The 26 T cell receptor beta chains below come from one sample, sequenced in a study of immune evolution from preneoplasia to lung adenocarcinoma. Sequencing was performed with immunoSEQ multiplex PCR; in TCRdb, only in-frame clones are kept and a portion is missing. Here the sample spans about 26,000 clones, less than 80% being singletons. Material for sequencing was FFPE invasive lung adenocarcinoma tissue. These receptors all come from a person aged 55 to 75 with invasive lung adenocarcinoma. Some clones in this sample may be carry-over from other donors' samples.

This clone was picked up one time. The chain has TRBV6-1 and TRBJ1-2, with 10 bases identical to TRBD1. Germline V lookup: CDR1 MNHNS, CDR2 SASEGT. The CDR3 extends over 14 amino acids. The ends lost 6 bases at V and 8 bases at J; junction bases unmatched: 9. This chain's CDR3 is CASRPPGQGMGYTF. DNA of the CDR3: TGTGCCAGCAGACCTCCGGGACAGGGGATGGGCTACACCTTC.

The CDR3 spells CASSPGARNTEAFF. For the CDR3, the DNA is TGTGCCAGCAGCCCAGGGGCAAGAAACACTGAAGCTTTCTTT. The rearrangement uses TRBV7-3 and TRBJ1-1; TRBD1 might be the D (6 bases). This CDR3 is 14 amino acids long. The germline V gene encodes CDR1 SGHTA and CDR2 FQGTGA. V was cut by 5 bases and J by 2 bases, with 12 bases left in between. Full variable domain (rest looked up from reference TRBV7-3 and TRBJ1-1): GAGVSQTPSNKVTEKGKYVELRCDPISGHTALYWYRQSLGQGPEFLIYFQGTGAADDSGLPNDRFFAVRPEGSVSTLKIQRTERGDSAVYLCASSPGARNTEAFFGQGTRLTVV.

The chain couples TRBV7-2 to TRBJ2-1; 9 bases line up with TRBD1. Germline values: CDR1 SGHTA, CDR2 FQGNSA. V shed 5 bases and J 7 bases; nucleotides not matched to a gene: 12. CDR3 length: 16 amino acids. CDR3 coding DNA: TGTGCCAGCAGCCCAGCCGTACAGGGGGCCGTGAATGAGCAGTTCTTC. This sequence encodes CASSPAVQGAVNEQFF.

The rearrangement uses TRBV10-2 and TRBJ2-2, with a tentative D call TRBD2 (5 bases). The germline V and J ends were trimmed by 6 bases and 1 base, with 24 bases remaining between them. Germline V gene sequence: CDR1 WSHSY, CDR2 SAAADI. The CDR3 runs 19 residues. The CDR3 spells CASRLLPRAAGRNTGELFF. Here the CDR3 DNA reads TGCGCCAGCAGACTCCTACCGCGAGCGGCGGGTAGGAACACCGGGGAGCTGTTTTTT.

The chain couples TRBV7-8 to TRBJ1-1; D uncertain. Germline-derived CDR1 and CDR2 are SGHVS and FQNEAQ. The CDR3 sequence is 13 residues long. V gave up 0 bases and J gave up 4 bases, with 6 bases separating them. CDR3 in DNA: TGTGCCAGCAGCTTAGCCGGCGCCACTGAAGCTTTCTTT. This sequence encodes CASSLAGATEAFF.

The chain recombines TRBV11-1 with TRBJ1-1, with 8 bases matching TRBD1. Germline V gene data show CDR1 as SGHAT and CDR2 as FQDESV (reference sequence). Trimming took 6 bases from V and 1 from J; bases not matched to a gene: 4. This CDR3 has 14 residues. The CDR3, as DNA: TGTGCCAGCAGAGCAGGGGGCGGGAACACTGAAGCTTTCTTT. Protein sequence: CASRAGGGNTEAFF.

CDR3 residues: CASSLQAFSGNTIYF. For the CDR3, the DNA is TGTGCCAGCAGTTTACAGGCGTTCTCTGGAAACACCATATATTTT. The V call is TRBV28, the J call TRBJ1-3; D not resolved. This CDR3 spans 15 amino acids. Germline CDR1 reads MDHEN; CDR2 reads SYDVKM. The V and J ends lost 2 bases and 0 bases respectively, with 8 bases between them.

The rearrangement uses TRBV7-9 and TRBJ1-1; D is unresolved. The V gene lost 5 bases and the J gene lost 7 bases, with 11 bases spanning the gap. CDR3 size: 12 residues. Germline V gives CDR1 SEHNR, CDR2 FQNEAQ (reference sequence). The CDR3: CASSPAYFEAFF. CDR3 nucleotide sequence: TGTGCCAGCAGCCCGGCATATTTTGAAGCTTTCTTT.

This chain joins TRBV30 and TRBJ2-2; 14 bases are shared with TRBD2. Losses at the gene ends were 6 bases for V and 4 bases for J; bases not matched to a gene: 4. There are 15 residues in the CDR3. Germline V gene data show CDR1 as GTSNPN and CDR2 as SVGIG (reference sequence). CDR3 coding DNA: TGTGCCTGCACCGGGACTAGCGGGGGCACCGGGGAGCTGTTTTTT. Its translation is CACTGTSGGTGELFF.

The V call is TRBV9, the J call TRBJ2-3; TRBD2 matches at 8 bases. The germline gives CDR1 SGDLS, CDR2 YYNGEE. There are 16 residues in the CDR3. J lost 4 bases, V lost 0 bases, and 7 bases had no gene match. In nucleotides, the CDR3 is TGTGCCAGCAGCGTAGGCCCAGCGGGAGCCGCAGATACGCAGTATTTT. Translating gives CASSVGPAGAADTQYF.

This rearrangement joins TRBV5-1 to TRBJ2-1, with 9 bases aligning to TRBD2. This CDR3 contains 16 residues. Germline V CDR1 and CDR2: SGHRS, YFSETQ. Trimming cost V 0 bases and J 7 bases; bases outside gene matches: 8. The DNA of the CDR3 is TGCGCCAGCAGCTTGGGTTTTGGCGGGAGGGCTAATGAGCAGTTCTTC. Amino acids: CASSLGFGGRANEQFF.

The chain recombines TRBV4-1 with TRBJ2-5, with TRBD1 matching over 7 bases. The CDR3 has 14 amino acids. CDR1 MGHRA and CDR2 YSYEKL come from the germline V gene. After removal of 6 bases from V and 4 bases from J, the junction contained 8 bases not matched to a gene. The CDR3 DNA reads TGCGCCAGCAGTCGAGACAGGGAACCAGAGACCCAGTACTTC. This sequence encodes CASSRDREPETQYF.

The chain is built from TRBV10-2 and TRBJ1-2; a weak D match, TRBD1 (6 bases). Trimming removed 5 bases at V and 6 bases at J, with 10 bases between. The length of the CDR3 is 12 residues. From germline, CDR1 is WSHSY and CDR2 SAAADI. The CDR3 sequence: CASSSSGDGYTF. In nucleotides, the CDR3 is TGCGCCAGCAGTAGTTCAGGGGATGGCTACACCTTC.

V is TRBV10-1 and J is TRBJ2-7; TRBD2 aligns across 10 bases. J gave up 7 bases and V 1 base, and 1 base lay outside the gene matches. This CDR3 has 13 amino acids. Germline loops: CDR1 WNHNN, CDR2 SYGVQD (reference sequence). CDR3 in DNA: TGCGCCAGCAGTGAGTGGACTAGCGGTGAGCAGTACTTC. It codes for CASSEWTSGEQYF.

This clone was counted only a few times. This chain joins TRBV7-2 and TRBJ2-2; possibly TRBD2 for D (6 bases). CDR1 and CDR2 from the germline V gene are SGHTA and FQGNSA. The CDR3 covers 15 residues. V shed 1 base and J shed 4 bases, with 10 bases lying between them. The CDR3 region is CASSLGGRGTGELFF. Here the CDR3 DNA reads TGTGCCAGCAGCTTAGGAGGGCGGGGCACCGGGGAGCTGTTTTTT.

This chain joins TRBV7-6 and TRBJ2-1, with 7 bases fitting TRBD2. J gave up 5 bases and V 4 bases, and 5 bases lay outside the gene matches. The V gene's germline CDR1 is SGHVS and CDR2 FNYEAQ. The CDR3 covers 14 residues. DNA of the CDR3: TGTGCCAGCAGCTCCAGGGCGGGAGACAATGAGCAGTTCTTC. Protein: CASSSRAGDNEQFF.

In its sample, this clone was seen once. This chain links TRBV28 with TRBJ1-1; D call uncertain. The CDR3 runs to 12 residues. V lost 5 bases, J lost 9 bases, and 13 bases lay in between. Germline values: CDR1 MDHEN, CDR2 SYDVKM. The CDR3 DNA reads as TGTGCCAGCAGTCCCTCGGGCCTAAAAGCTTTCTTT. Translated, it gives CASSPSGLKAFF.

The chain links TRBV30 to TRBJ1-1; TRBD1 matches at 7 bases. Germline CDR1 and CDR2: GTSNPN and SVGIG (reference sequence). The CDR3 extends over 17 amino acids. Losses at the gene ends were 0 bases for V and 0 bases for J; bases not matched to a gene: 10. The CDR3 DNA reads TGTGCCTGGAGTGTACGGGGCAGGGGGTATATGAACACTGAAGCTTTCTTT. This translates into CAWSVRGRGYMNTEAFF.

V is TRBV11-3 and J is TRBJ2-1; perhaps TRBD2 as D (6 bases). With 5 bases removed from V and 5 bases from J, the gap between germline ends came to 13 bases. The length of the CDR3 is 14 residues. The germline V gene has CDR1 SGHNT and CDR2 YENEEA. The CDR3 DNA reads as TGTGCCAGCAGCACCGGGACTGCAAACAATGAGCAGTTCTTC. It specifies CASSTGTANNEQFF.

This chain uses TRBV4-2 with TRBJ1-2; D is possibly TRBD1 (5 bases). The CDR3 runs to 14 residues. V dropped 5 bases and J dropped 6 bases, with 16 bases sitting between them. Germline V CDR1 and CDR2: LGHNA, YNFKEQ. As DNA, the CDR3 is TGTGCCAGCAGCTTTGACAGTCCCCTCGATGGCTACACCTTC. Residues: CASSFDSPLDGYTF.

This clone was seen only once. The chain recombines TRBV7-9 with TRBJ2-2; perhaps TRBD2 as D (5 bases). The V end lost 4 bases, the J end lost 7 bases, and 13 bases lay between the germline ends. The CDR3 covers 14 residues. CDR1 SEHNR and CDR2 FQNEAQ come from the germline V gene (reference sequence). The chain's CDR3 is CASSSWERNGELFF. The DNA for the CDR3 is TGTGCCAGCAGCTCTTGGGAGAGGAACGGGGAGCTGTTTTTT.

The chain recombines TRBV19 with TRBJ1-3; unclear D gene. The CDR3 has 12 residues. The V end lost 7 bases, the J end lost 2 bases, and 6 bases lay between the germline ends. Per germline, CDR1 LNHDA and CDR2 SQIVND (reference sequence). The CDR3 loop reads CASKTPGNTIYF. CDR3 DNA: TGTGCCAGTAAAACCCCTGGAAACACCATATATTTT.

This clone came up a few times. The chain combines TRBV4-2 with TRBJ2-1; weak D call: TRBD2 (5 bases). The CDR3 has 16 amino acids. With 4 bases removed from V and 7 bases from J, the gap between germline ends came to 20 bases. In germline, CDR1 is LGHNA, CDR2 YNFKEQ. The CDR3 protein is CASSPEVGLLANEQFF. The CDR3 coding sequence is TGTGCCAGCAGCCCGGAGGTAGGACTCCTGGCAAATGAGCAGTTCTTC.

This sequence joins TRBV11-3 and TRBJ1-1, with D possibly being TRBD1 (5 bases). V lost 3 bases, J lost 0 bases, and 8 bases lay in between. The CDR3 sequence is 14 residues long. Per the germline V gene, CDR1 is SGHNT and CDR2 is YENEEA. This chain's CDR3 is CASSFSGLNTEAFF. As DNA, the CDR3 is TGTGCCAGCAGCTTTTCGGGGCTGAACACTGAAGCTTTCTTT.

The chain couples TRBV9 to TRBJ2-3; possibly TRBD2 for D (5 bases). V shed 2 bases and J shed 2 bases, with 12 bases lying between them. This CDR3 region has 15 residues. The germline V gene encodes CDR1 SGDLS and CDR2 YYNGEE. CDR3 region: CASSVSAEDTDTQYF. CDR3 nucleotides: TGTGCCAGCAGCGTGTCGGCGGAGGACACAGATACGCAGTATTTT.

This chain connects TRBV18 to TRBJ2-1; 12 bases agree with TRBD2. V was pared by 1 base and J by 5 bases, with 0 bases of the junction left unmatched. The CDR3 totals 15 residues. Germline loops: CDR1 KGHSH, CDR2 LQKENI. The CDR3 DNA reads as TGTGCCAGCTCACCACGACTAGCGGGGGACAATGAGCAGTTCTTC. This gives the protein CASSPRLAGDNEQFF.